This TCR beta chain emerged from a study of Ad26.COV2.S vaccination and SARS-CoV-2 variants. Study-wide context: The trial was COV1001 and the donor's arm was Ad26.COV2.S. Participants got Ad26.COV2.S intramuscularly, once or twice 56 days apart. The study's findings and limits: In TCR breadth and depth analyses, total T cell responses may have been underestimated.

V shed 4 bases, J shed 7 bases, and the junction held 13 bases outside the gene matches. The germline V gene encodes CDR1 MGHRA and CDR2 YSYEKL. This CDR3 has 16 residues. Concerning this clone itself: Its cognate antigen is unknown.

The treatment: some 19 received Ad26.COV2.S at low or high dose, single or two shots; about 5 received placebo; per-sample allocation not given. The study sampled participants on day 63 after the first vaccine or placebo injection. Sequencing was performed with immunoSEQ multiplex PCR; in TCRdb, only in-frame clones are kept and a portion is missing. The sample consists of roughly 380,000 clones, around 87% of them appearing once. The chain joins TRBV4-1 to TRBJ1-2; 9 bases match TRBD1. Material: peripheral blood, obtained in a trial of Ad26.COV2.S vaccine versus placebo. This clonotype was obtained from a person aged 18-60 years who received the Ad26.COV2.S COVID-19 vaccine or a placebo. The CDR3 is CASSPLTGTGFRGYTF. CDR3 DNA: TGCGCCAGCAGCCCCTTAACAGGGACAGGGTTCCGTGGCTACACCTTC.